One and the same sample provided the 21 T cell receptor beta chains below, sequenced in a study of shared clonotypes between healthy human individuals. Assay: immunoSEQ multiplex PCR; the TCRdb copy retains only in-frame clones and omits some. Here the sample spans approximately 2.5 million clones, roughly 92% being singletons. Material: naive CD4+ T cells sorted from blood. Subset defined: CD45RA+ positively selected. The receptors were sampled from a man aged 18 to 29 in good health.

The V gene is TRBV4-3, the J gene TRBJ1-4; D gene uncertain. V gave up 0 bases and J gave up 4 bases, with 12 bases separating them. The CDR3 runs to 16 residues. Per the germline V gene, CDR1 is LGHNA and CDR2 is YSLEER. For the CDR3, the DNA is TGCGCCAGCAGCCAAGAAGGCCAGATAGTTAATGAAAAACTGTTTTTT. It codes for CASSQEGQIVNEKLFF.

As to this clone: The sample holds other DNA sequences that translate to the same CDR3. The chain links TRBV18 to TRBJ2-5; possible D gene TRBD1, 5 bases. The germline gives CDR1 KGHSH, CDR2 LQKENI. The CDR3 consists of 13 residues. With 0 bases removed from V and 5 bases from J, the gap between germline ends came to 7 bases. The CDR3 loop reads CASSPPGRETQYF. The CDR3, as DNA: TGTGCCAGCTCACCACCGGGGCGGGAGACCCAGTACTTC.

V gene TRBV6-6 combines with J gene TRBJ2-7; TRBD1 matches at 7 bases. Looked up from germline, CDR1 is MNHNY and CDR2 is SVGAGI (reference sequence). The CDR3 covers 15 residues. The J segment lost 2 bases and the V segment lost 5 bases, leaving 9 bases of the junction unmatched. The CDR3 is CASSIFPGQTYEQYF. The CDR3 region has the DNA TGTGCCAGCAGTATCTTCCCGGGACAGACCTACGAGCAGTACTTC.

This chain uses TRBV5-6 with TRBJ1-2, with TRBD1 as a possible D gene (6 bases). V was clipped by 1 base and J by 6 bases, with 19 bases between them. The CDR3 is 16 residues long. Germline V gene data show CDR1 as SGHDT and CDR2 as YYEEEE. CDR3 protein: CASSLWGQVVADGYTF. DNA of the CDR3: TGTGCCAGCAGCTTGTGGGGGCAGGTGGTAGCGGATGGCTACACCTTC.

V usage is TRBV11-3 and J usage is TRBJ2-3; 14 nucleotides align to TRBD2. The CDR3 is made up of 18 amino acids. V was clipped by 1 base and J by 2 bases; unmatched bases: 5. Looked up from germline, CDR1 is SGHNT and CDR2 is YENEEA. DNA of the CDR3: TGTGCCAGCAGCTTAGGAAGACTAGCGGGGGGGAACACAGATACGCAGTATTTT. Its translation is CASSLGRLAGGNTDTQYF.

The rearrangement uses TRBV10-3 and TRBJ1-6; D remains unclear. Germline-derived CDR1 and CDR2 are ENHRY and SYGVKD. The V gene lost 7 bases and the J gene lost 3 bases, with 7 bases spanning the gap. The CDR3 spans 13 residues. CDR3 nucleotide sequence: TGTGCCATCACAGGCGGCTATAATTCACCCCTCCACTTT. Protein product: CAITGGYNSPLHF.

As to this clone: Other DNA sequences in this sample translate to the same CDR3. The DNA for the CDR3 is TGCGCCAGCAGCCCCGGGACAAGTACAGATACGCAGTATTTT. Translation gives CASSPGTSTDTQYF. The chain joins TRBV5-1 to TRBJ2-3; TRBD1 is a possible D gene (6 bases). The CDR3 extends over 14 amino acids. Germline V gives CDR1 SGHRS, CDR2 YFSETQ. V lost 4 bases, J lost 3 bases, and 12 bases lay in between. Drawing the rest from reference TRBV5-1 and TRBJ2-3, the complete variable domain is KAGVTQTPRYLIKTRGQQVTLSCSPISGHRSVSWYQQTPGQGLQFLFEYFSETQRNKGNFPGRFSGRQFSNSRSEMNVSTLELGDSALYLCASSPGTSTDTQYFGPGTRLTVL.

DNA for the CDR3: TGTGCCAGTAGCCGGGAGCCATTTAACTATGGCTACACCTTC. The encoded protein is CASSREPFNYGYTF. The chain employs TRBV19 and TRBJ1-2; no clear D gene. The CDR3 totals 14 residues. V lost 6 bases and J lost 1, with 12 bases in between. CDR1 and CDR2 from the germline V gene are LNHDA and SQIVND (reference sequence).

The V call is TRBV30, the J call TRBJ1-2, with D hard to call. CDR1 and CDR2 from the germline V gene are GTSNPN and SVGIG (reference sequence). The CDR3 totals 12 residues. The V and J ends lost 2 bases and 2 bases respectively, with 6 bases between them. CDR3 sequence (DNA): TGTGCCTGGAGTAGGCGGAACTATGGCTACACCTTC. Translation gives CAWSRRNYGYTF.

This clone was seen once. In DNA form, the CDR3 reads TGTGCCAGCAGTGAACGAGTCACCTACACCTTC. As protein: CASSERVTYTF. The chain uses TRBV25-1 and TRBJ1-2; D gene ambiguous. V lost 2 bases to trimming and J lost 10 bases, with 8 bases between them. This CDR3 contains 11 residues. The germline gives CDR1 MGHDK, CDR2 SYGVNS.

To note about this clone: In the same sample, other DNA sequences code for this CDR3. The chain has TRBV6-4 and TRBJ1-2; the match to TRBD1 covers 7 bases. V lost 6 bases, J lost 2 bases, and 3 bases stayed unmatched. This CDR3 contains 13 residues. Per germline, CDR1 MRHNA and CDR2 SNTAGT. DNA of the CDR3: TGTGCCAGCAGCAGGGACAGCAACTATGGCTACACCTTC. Translating it yields CASSRDSNYGYTF.

CDR3 bases: TGTGCCAGCAGTGCTGACAGGACTACTGGAAACACCATATATTTT. It is translated as CASSADRTTGNTIYF. V and J are TRBV25-1 and TRBJ1-3, with a tentative D call TRBD1 (6 bases). V shed 4 bases and J shed 2 bases, with 12 bases lying between them. The CDR3 is made up of 15 amino acids. CDR1 and CDR2 (germline): MGHDK, SYGVNS.

This clone has a single count. V usage is TRBV25-1 and J usage is TRBJ2-7; D is possibly TRBD1 or TRBD2 (6 bases each). In germline, CDR1 is MGHDK, CDR2 SYGVNS. The CDR3 is made up of 15 amino acids. The V gene lost 5 bases and the J gene lost 3 bases, with 17 bases spanning the gap. CDR3 nucleotide sequence: TGTGCCAGCAGTCCCGCGATCGGGGGCTTCTACGAGCAGTACTTC. It specifies CASSPAIGGFYEQYF.

The chain uses TRBV5-1 and TRBJ2-5, with D perhaps TRBD2 (6 bases). V lost 4 bases and J 2 bases, leaving 12 bases between the germline ends. Germline V gene lookup returns CDR1 SGHRS and CDR2 YFSETQ. The CDR3 totals 14 residues. The chain's CDR3 is CASSPPGRQETQYF. The CDR3 bases are TGCGCCAGCAGCCCCCCCGGGAGACAAGAGACCCAGTACTTC. The whole variable domain, remainder taken from reference TRBV5-1 and TRBJ2-5, is KAGVTQTPRYLIKTRGQQVTLSCSPISGHRSVSWYQQTPGQGLQFLFEYFSETQRNKGNFPGRFSGRQFSNSRSEMNVSTLELGDSALYLCASSPPGRQETQYFGPGTRLLVL.

The chain joins TRBV4-3 to TRBJ2-7; 9 bases align to TRBD2. V lost 3 bases and J lost 7; bases outside the gene matches: 10. This CDR3 is built from 15 residues. Germline CDR1 and CDR2: LGHNA and YSLEER. CDR3 nucleotide sequence: TGCGCCAGCAGCCAGAGTAGCGGGAGTGGATGGGAGCAGTACTTC. This sequence encodes CASSQSSGSGWEQYF.

Details on this clone: Other DNA sequences in this specimen translate into the identical CDR3. This sequence joins TRBV5-1 and TRBJ2-7, with 11 nucleotides matching TRBD1. The CDR3 runs to 14 residues. V shed 4 bases and J 7 bases; nucleotides not matched to a gene: 7. Germline CDR1 is SGHRS and CDR2 is YFSETQ. The CDR3 coding sequence is TGCGCCAGCAGCCCCGGACAGGGGGCTTGGGAGCAGTACTTC. Translated, it gives CASSPGQGAWEQYF.

The chain uses TRBV4-1 and TRBJ1-2; unclear D gene. Trimming pared 4 bases from V and 1 base from J, leaving 13 bases between. The CDR3 is made up of 15 amino acids. Germline V gene sequence: CDR1 MGHRA, CDR2 YSYEKL. The CDR3 spells CASSPGRTLNYGYTF. Written as DNA, the CDR3 is TGCGCCAGCAGCCCCGGACGGACCCTTAACTATGGCTACACCTTC.

The CDR3 DNA sequence: TGTGCCAGCAGTGAAGCCCCTAGCTCCAATGAGCAGTTCTTC. It encodes CASSEAPSSNEQFF. This chain uses TRBV6-1 with TRBJ2-1; the D gene is possibly TRBD2 (5 bases). From germline, CDR1 is MNHNS and CDR2 SASEGT. The CDR3 extends over 14 amino acids. V dropped 0 bases and J dropped 6 bases, with 9 bases sitting between them.

This chain connects TRBV14 to TRBJ2-7, with 7 positions matching TRBD1. Per germline, CDR1 SGHDN and CDR2 FVKESK. Unmatched junction bases numbered 1, after V lost 4 bases and J lost 4 bases. This CDR3 is 12 amino acids long. DNA of the CDR3: TGTGCCAGCAGCCGGGACAGATACGAGCAGTACTTC. It yields the protein CASSRDRYEQYF.

There are a few counts of this clone. A read error may account for a junction end that differs from germline. This chain links TRBV7-7 with TRBJ2-2; D is tentatively TRBD1 or TRBD2 (5 bases each). Germline CDR1 and CDR2: SSHAT and FNYEAQ (reference sequence). This CDR3 contains 14 residues. For the CDR3, the DNA is TGTGCTAGCAGCCCGCAAATGGGGGACGGGGAGCTGTTTTTT. The encoded protein is CASSPQMGDGELFF. Filled out from reference TRBV7-7 and TRBJ2-2, the complete variable domain reads GAGVSQSPRYKVTKRGQDVTLRCDPISSHATLYWYQQALGQGPEFLTYFNYEAQPDKSGLPSDRFSAERPEGSISTLTIQRTEQRDSAMYRCASSPQMGDGELFFGEGSRLTVL.

The CDR3 bases are TGTGCCAGTAGTATCAGGGTTAGGGGCAATCAGCCCCAGCATTTT. It translates to CASSIRVRGNQPQHF. V and J are TRBV19 and TRBJ1-5; D is perhaps TRBD1 (5 bases). The V and J ends lost 3 bases and 2 bases respectively, with 11 bases between them. This CDR3 is 15 amino acids long. Germline V gene data show CDR1 as LNHDA and CDR2 as SQIVND (reference sequence).